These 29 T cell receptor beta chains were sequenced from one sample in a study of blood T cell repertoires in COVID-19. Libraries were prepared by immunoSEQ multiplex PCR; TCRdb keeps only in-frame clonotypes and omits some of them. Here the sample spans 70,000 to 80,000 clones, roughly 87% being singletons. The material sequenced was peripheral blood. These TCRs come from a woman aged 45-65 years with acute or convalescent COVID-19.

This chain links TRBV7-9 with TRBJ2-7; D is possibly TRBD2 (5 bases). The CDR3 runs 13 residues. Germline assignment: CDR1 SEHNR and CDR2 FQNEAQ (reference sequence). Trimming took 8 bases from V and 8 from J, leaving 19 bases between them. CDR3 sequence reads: CASGSDRGSQQYF. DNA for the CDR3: TGTGCCAGCGGATCCGACCGGGGATCACAGCAGTACTTC.

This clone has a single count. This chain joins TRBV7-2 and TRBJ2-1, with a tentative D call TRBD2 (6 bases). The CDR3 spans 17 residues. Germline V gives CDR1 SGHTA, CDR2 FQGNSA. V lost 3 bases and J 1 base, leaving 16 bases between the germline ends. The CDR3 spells CASSFGGEGASYNEQFF. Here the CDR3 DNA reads TGTGCCAGCAGCTTCGGCGGGGAAGGGGCTTCCTACAATGAGCAGTTCTTC.

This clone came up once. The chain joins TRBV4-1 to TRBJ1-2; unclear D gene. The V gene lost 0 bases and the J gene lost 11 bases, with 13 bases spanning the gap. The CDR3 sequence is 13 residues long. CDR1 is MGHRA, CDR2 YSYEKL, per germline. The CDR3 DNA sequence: TGCGCCAGCAGCCAAGACGGGATCGGGCCTTACACCTTC. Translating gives CASSQDGIGPYTF.

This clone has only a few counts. The CDR3 DNA reads as TGTGCCAGCAGTTTGACAACGTTGGCCTCCTACGAGCAGTACTTC. It encodes CASSLTTLASYEQYF. The chain joins TRBV27 to TRBJ2-7; D gene uncertain. Germline V gives CDR1 MNHEY, CDR2 SMNVEV (reference sequence). Trimming shortened V by 3 bases and J by 0 bases, and 12 bases separated the two germline ends. The CDR3 length is 15 residues.

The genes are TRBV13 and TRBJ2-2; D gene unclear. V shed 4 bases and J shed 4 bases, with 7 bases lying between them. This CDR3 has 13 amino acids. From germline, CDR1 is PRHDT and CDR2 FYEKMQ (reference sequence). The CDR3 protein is CASSSLVTGELFF. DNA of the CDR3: TGTGCCAGCAGCTCACTTGTCACCGGGGAGCTGTTTTTT. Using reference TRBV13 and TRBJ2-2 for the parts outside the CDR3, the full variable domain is AAGVIQSPRHLIKEKRETATLKCYPIPRHDTVYWYQQGPGQDPQFLISFYEKMQSDKGSIPDRFSAQQFSDYHSELNMSSLELGDSALYFCASSSLVTGELFFGEGSRLTVL.

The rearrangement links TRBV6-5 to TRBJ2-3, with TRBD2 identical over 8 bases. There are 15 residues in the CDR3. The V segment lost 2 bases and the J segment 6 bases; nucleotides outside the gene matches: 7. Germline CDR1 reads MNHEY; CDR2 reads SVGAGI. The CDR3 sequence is CASSYSGGPVDTQYF. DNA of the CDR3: TGTGCCAGCAGTTACAGCGGGGGCCCTGTCGATACGCAGTATTTT.

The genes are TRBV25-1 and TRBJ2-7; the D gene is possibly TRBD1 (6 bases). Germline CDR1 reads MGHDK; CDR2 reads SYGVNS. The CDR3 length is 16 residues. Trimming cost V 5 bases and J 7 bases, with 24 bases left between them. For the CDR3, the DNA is TGTGCCAGCAGTCCTCAGGGCGTGGGGGCTACGCGTGAGCAGTACTTC. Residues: CASSPQGVGATREQYF.

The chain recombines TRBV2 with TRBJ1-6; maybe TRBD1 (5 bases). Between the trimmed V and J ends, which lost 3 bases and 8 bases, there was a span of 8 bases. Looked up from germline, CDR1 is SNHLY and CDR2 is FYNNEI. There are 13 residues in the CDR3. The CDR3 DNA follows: TGTGCCAGCAGTGAGTACAGGCATTCACCCCTCCACTTT. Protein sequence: CASSEYRHSPLHF. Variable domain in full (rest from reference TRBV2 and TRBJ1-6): EPEVTQTPSHQVTQMGQEVILRCVPISNHLYFYWYRQILGQKVEFLVSFYNNEISEKSEIFDDQFSVERPDGSNFTLKIRSTKLEDSAMYFCASSEYRHSPLHFGNGTRLTVT.

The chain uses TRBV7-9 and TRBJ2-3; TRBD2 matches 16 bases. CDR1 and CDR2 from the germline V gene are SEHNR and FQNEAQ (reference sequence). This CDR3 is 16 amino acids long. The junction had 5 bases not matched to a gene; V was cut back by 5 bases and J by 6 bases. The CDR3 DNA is TGTGCCAGCAGCCTGGGGACTAGCGGGAGGGCCGATACGCAGTATTTT. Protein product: CASSLGTSGRADTQYF.

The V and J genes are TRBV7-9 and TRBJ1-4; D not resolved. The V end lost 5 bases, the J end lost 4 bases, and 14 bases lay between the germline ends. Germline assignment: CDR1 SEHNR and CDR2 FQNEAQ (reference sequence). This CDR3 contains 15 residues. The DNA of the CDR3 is TGTGCCAGCAGCGCTCAGGCGACAATTAATGAAAAACTGTTTTTT. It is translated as CASSAQATINEKLFF.

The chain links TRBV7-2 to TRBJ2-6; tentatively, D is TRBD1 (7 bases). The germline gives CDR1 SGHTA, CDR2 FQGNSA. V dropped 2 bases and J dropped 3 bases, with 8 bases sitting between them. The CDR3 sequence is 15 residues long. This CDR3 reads CASSLQGGGANVLTF. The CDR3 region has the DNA TGTGCCAGCAGCTTACAGGGGGGTGGGGCCAACGTCCTGACTTTC. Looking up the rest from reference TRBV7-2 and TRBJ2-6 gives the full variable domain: GAGVSQSPSNKVTEKGKDVELRCDPISGHTALYWYRQSLGQGLEFLIYFQGNSAPDKSGLPSDRFSAERTGGSVSTLTIQRTQQEDSAVYLCASSLQGGGANVLTFGAGSRLTVL.

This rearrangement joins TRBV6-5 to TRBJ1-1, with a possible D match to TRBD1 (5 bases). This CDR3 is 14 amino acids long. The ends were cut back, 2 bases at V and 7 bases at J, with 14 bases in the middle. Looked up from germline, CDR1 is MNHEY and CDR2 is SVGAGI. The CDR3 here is CASSYGGGTLEAFF. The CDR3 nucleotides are TGTGCCAGCAGTTACGGAGGAGGGACGCTTGAAGCTTTCTTT.

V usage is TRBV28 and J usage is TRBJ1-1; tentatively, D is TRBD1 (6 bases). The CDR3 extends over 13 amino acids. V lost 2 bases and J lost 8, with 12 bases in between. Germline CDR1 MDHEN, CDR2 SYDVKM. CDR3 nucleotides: TGTGCCAGCAGTTTAAATCCGGACAGAGAAGCTTTCTTT. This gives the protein CASSLNPDREAFF. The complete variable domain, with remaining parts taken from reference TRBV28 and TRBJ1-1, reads DVKVTQSSRYLVKRTGEKVFLECVQDMDHENMFWYRQDPGLGLRLIYFSYDVKMKEKGDIPEGYSVSREKKERFSLILESASTNQTSMYLCASSLNPDREAFFGQGTRLTVV.

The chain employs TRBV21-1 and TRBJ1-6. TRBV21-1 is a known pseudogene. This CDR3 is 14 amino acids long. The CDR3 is CASTGGGINSPLHF. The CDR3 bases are TGTGCCAGCACGGGGGGGGGAATTAATTCACCCCTCCACTTT.

The CDR3 coding sequence is TGTGCCTGGAGTGTACCAGGGTTCCACGAAAAACTGTTTTTT. Translating gives CAWSVPGFHEKLFF. The V call is TRBV30, the J call TRBJ1-4; perhaps TRBD1 as D (5 bases). The V end lost 0 bases, the J end lost 8 bases, and 13 bases lay between the germline ends. Germline CDR1 is GTSNPN and CDR2 is SVGIG (reference sequence). This CDR3 region has 14 residues.

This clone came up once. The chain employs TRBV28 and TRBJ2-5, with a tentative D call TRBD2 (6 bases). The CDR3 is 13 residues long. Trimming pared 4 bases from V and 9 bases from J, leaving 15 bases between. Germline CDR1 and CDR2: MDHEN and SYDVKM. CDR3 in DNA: TGTGCCAGCAGTTCCTTCGAGAGGGAGGCCCAGTACTTC. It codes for CASSSFEREAQYF.

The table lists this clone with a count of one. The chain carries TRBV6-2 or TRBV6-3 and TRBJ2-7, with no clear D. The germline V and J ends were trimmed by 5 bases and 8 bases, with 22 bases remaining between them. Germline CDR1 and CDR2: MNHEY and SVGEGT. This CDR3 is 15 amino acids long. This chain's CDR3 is CASSTPGDIRSKQYF. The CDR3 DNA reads TGTGCCAGCAGTACCCCCGGCGACATCCGGTCAAAGCAGTACTTC.

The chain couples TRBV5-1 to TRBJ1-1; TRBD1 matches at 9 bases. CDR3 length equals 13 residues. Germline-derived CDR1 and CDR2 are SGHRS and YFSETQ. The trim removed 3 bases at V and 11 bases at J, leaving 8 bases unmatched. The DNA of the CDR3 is TGCGCCAGCAGCTCGGACAGGGGCACGGTTGCTTTCTTT. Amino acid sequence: CASSSDRGTVAFF.

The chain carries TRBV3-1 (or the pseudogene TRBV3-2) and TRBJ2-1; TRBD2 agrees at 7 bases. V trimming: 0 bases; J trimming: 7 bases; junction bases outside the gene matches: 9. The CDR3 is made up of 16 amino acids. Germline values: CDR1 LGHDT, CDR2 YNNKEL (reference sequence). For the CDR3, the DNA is TGTGCCAGCAGCCAAGAACGCGGGAGAGCGTTAAATGAGCAGTTCTTC. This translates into CASSQERGRALNEQFF.

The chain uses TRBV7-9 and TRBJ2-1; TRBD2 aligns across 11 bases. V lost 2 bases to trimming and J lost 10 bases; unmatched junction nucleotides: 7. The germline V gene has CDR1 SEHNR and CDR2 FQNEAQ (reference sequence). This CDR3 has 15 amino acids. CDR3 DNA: TGTGCCAGCAGCTTAATAGCGGGAGGGCCAGGGGAGCAGTTCTTC. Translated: CASSLIAGGPGEQFF.

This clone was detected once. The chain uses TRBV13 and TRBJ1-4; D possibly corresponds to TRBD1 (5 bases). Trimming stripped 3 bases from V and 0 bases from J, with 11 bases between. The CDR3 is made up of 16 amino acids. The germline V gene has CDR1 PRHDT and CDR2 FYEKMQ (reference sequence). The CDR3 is CASSLGRLATNEKLFF. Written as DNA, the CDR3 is TGTGCCAGCAGCTTGGGGCGGCTTGCAACTAATGAAAAACTGTTTTTT.

The CDR3 loop is CASSFGLTDTQYF. CDR3 bases: TGCGCCAGCAGCTTCGGACTTACAGATACGCAGTATTTT. The genes are TRBV5-1 and TRBJ2-3, with a tentative D call TRBD2 (5 bases). The V end lost 2 bases, the J end lost 3 bases, and 7 bases lay between the germline ends. Germline V gene data show CDR1 as SGHRS and CDR2 as YFSETQ. The length of the CDR3 is 13 residues.

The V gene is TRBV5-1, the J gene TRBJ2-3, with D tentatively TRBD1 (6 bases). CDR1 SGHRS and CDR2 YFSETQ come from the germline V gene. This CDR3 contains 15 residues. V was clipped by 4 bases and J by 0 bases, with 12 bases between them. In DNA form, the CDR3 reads TGCGCCAGCAGCGTGTACAGGGCAAGCACAGATACGCAGTATTTT. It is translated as CASSVYRASTDTQYF.

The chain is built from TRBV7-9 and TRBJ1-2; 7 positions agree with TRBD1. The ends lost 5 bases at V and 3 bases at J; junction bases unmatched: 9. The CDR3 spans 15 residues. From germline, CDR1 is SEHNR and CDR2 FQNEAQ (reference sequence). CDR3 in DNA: TGTGCCAGCAGCCCATACAGGGGTTCGGACTATGGCTACACCTTC. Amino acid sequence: CASSPYRGSDYGYTF. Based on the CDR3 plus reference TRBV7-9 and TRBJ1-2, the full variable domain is DTGVSQNPRHKITKRGQNVTFRCDPISEHNRLYWYRQTLGQGPEFLTYFQNEAQLEKSRLLSDRFSAERPKGSFSTLEIQRTEQGDSAMYLCASSPYRGSDYGYTFGSGTRLTVV.

The CDR3 spells CASSLVGGRATDTQYF. The CDR3 DNA sequence: TGTGCCAGCAGCTTGGTTGGCGGGAGGGCCACAGATACGCAGTATTTT. This chain links TRBV5-5 with TRBJ2-3; TRBD2 matches 9 bases. The V segment lost 0 bases and the J segment 2 bases; nucleotides outside the gene matches: 4. Per the germline V gene, CDR1 is SGHKS and CDR2 is YYEKEE (reference sequence). The CDR3 is 16 residues long. Full variable domain (rest looked up from reference TRBV5-5 and TRBJ2-3): DAGVTQSPTHLIKTRGQQVTLRCSPISGHKSVSWYQQVLGQGPQFIFQYYEKEERGRGNFPDRFSARQFPNYSSELNVNALLLGDSALYLCASSLVGGRATDTQYFGPGTRLTVL.

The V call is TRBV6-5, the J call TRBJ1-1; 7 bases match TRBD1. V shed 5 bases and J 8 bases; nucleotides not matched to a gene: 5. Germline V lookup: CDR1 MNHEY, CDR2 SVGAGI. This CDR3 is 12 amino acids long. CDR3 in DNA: TGTGCCAGCAGTAACCCGACAGGGGAAGCTTTCTTT. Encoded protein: CASSNPTGEAFF.

CDR3 loop: CASSRVNTGELFF. The CDR3 region has the DNA TGTGCCAGCAGTCGAGTAAACACCGGGGAGCTGTTTTTT. This chain uses TRBV3-1 (or the pseudogene TRBV3-2) with TRBJ2-2; D is unclear. The length of the CDR3 is 13 residues. CDR1 is LGHDT and CDR2 is YNNKEL in the germline V gene (reference sequence). Trimming shortened V by 6 bases and J by 2 bases, and 7 bases separated the two germline ends.

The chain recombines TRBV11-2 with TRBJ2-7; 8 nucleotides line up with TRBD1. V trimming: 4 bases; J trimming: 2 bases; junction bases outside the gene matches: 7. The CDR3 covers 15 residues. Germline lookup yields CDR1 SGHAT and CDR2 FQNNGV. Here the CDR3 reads CASSYSTGGPYEQYF. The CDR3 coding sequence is TGTGCCAGCAGCTATTCAACAGGGGGACCCTACGAGCAGTACTTC.

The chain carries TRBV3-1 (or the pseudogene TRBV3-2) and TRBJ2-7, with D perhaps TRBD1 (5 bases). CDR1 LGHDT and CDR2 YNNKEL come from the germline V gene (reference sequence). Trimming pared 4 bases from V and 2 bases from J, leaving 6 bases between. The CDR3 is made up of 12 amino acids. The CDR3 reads CASSRGPYEQYF. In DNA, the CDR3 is TGTGCCAGCAGCCGGGGCCCCTACGAGCAGTACTTC.